One and the same sample provided the 10 T cell receptor beta chains below, sequenced in a study of cytomegalovirus exposure and HLA in healthy donors. Assay: immunoSEQ multiplex PCR; the TCRdb copy retains only in-frame clones and omits some. This sample has under 85,000 clones, with roughly 95% found just once. Sequences were obtained from PBMCs. The receptors shown here come from a woman aged 18-30 years in good health and CMV-seropositive.

The CDR3 is CAKQGGAETQYF. For the CDR3, the DNA is TGTGCTAAGCAAGGGGGGGCGGAGACCCAGTACTTC. The rearrangement links TRBV2 to TRBJ2-5; perhaps TRBD2 as D (7 bases). CDR3 length: 12 residues. CDR1 and CDR2 from the germline V gene are SNHLY and FYNNEI.

This clone occurred once. The chain recombines TRBV29-1 with TRBJ2-5; no firm D call. The germline gives CDR1 SQVTM, CDR2 ANQGSEA. V was shortened by 4 bases and J by 2 bases, with 5 bases between the two germline ends. The CDR3 is 11 residues long. The CDR3 bases are TGCAGCGTTGGCAGGCAAGAGACCCAGTACTTC. Translation: CSVGRQETQYF.

The CDR3 bases are TGTGCCAGCAGCGTAGTCGAGGGGGCAGGGGATACGCAGTATTTT. Amino acids: CASSVVEGAGDTQYF. The V call is TRBV9, the J call TRBJ2-3, with 7 bases fitting TRBD1. V was pared by 0 bases and J by 6 bases, with 7 bases of the junction left unmatched. The CDR3 has 15 residues. Per the germline V gene, CDR1 is SGDLS and CDR2 is YYNGEE.

For the CDR3, the DNA is TGTGCCAGCAGTGGGGGCTCGGCCACAGATACGCAGTATTTT. Encoded protein: CASSGGSATDTQYF. The chain combines TRBV6-4 with TRBJ2-3; possibly TRBD1 for D (5 bases). V lost 4 bases and J 2 bases, leaving 10 bases between the germline ends. Germline V gene data show CDR1 as MRHNA and CDR2 as SNTAGT. CDR3 length: 14 residues.

The chain couples TRBV2 to TRBJ1-6; 8 nucleotides line up with TRBD1. Unmatched junction bases numbered 2, after V lost 3 bases and J lost 4 bases. Germline V gives CDR1 SNHLY, CDR2 FYNNEI. The CDR3 length is 15 residues. The CDR3: CASSEQGAYNSPLHF. CDR3 nucleotides: TGTGCCAGCAGTGAGCAGGGGGCTTATAATTCACCCCTCCACTTT. Full variable domain (missing parts from reference TRBV2 and TRBJ1-6): EPEVTQTPSHQVTQMGQEVILRCVPISNHLYFYWYRQILGQKVEFLVSFYNNEISEKSEIFDDQFSVERPDGSNFTLKIRSTKLEDSAMYFCASSEQGAYNSPLHFGNGTRLTVT.

The chain recombines TRBV28 with TRBJ1-2; the match to TRBD1 covers 7 bases. Germline-derived CDR1 and CDR2 are MDHEN and SYDVKM. CDR3 length: 14 amino acids. The ends lost 5 bases at V and 7 bases at J; junction bases unmatched: 10. The CDR3 loop is CASSLTGQMGGYTF. In DNA form, the CDR3 reads TGTGCCAGCAGTCTAACGGGACAGATGGGTGGCTACACCTTC.

This chain uses TRBV20-1 with TRBJ1-4; D not certain. Germline lookup yields CDR1 DFQATT and CDR2 SNEGSKA (reference sequence). This CDR3 contains 10 residues. The V end was cut by 6 bases, the J end by 12 bases, with 11 bases between. The CDR3 spells CSARSGQLFF. The CDR3 DNA sequence: TGCAGTGCCAGAAGCGGGCAACTGTTTTTT.

V usage is TRBV20-1 and J usage is TRBJ2-7; D is undetermined. The germline V gene has CDR1 DFQATT and CDR2 SNEGSKA (reference sequence). CDR3 length equals 11 residues. Trimming pared 0 bases from V and 4 bases from J, leaving 4 bases between. CDR3 DNA: TGCAGTGCTAGAGACGCGTACGAGCAGTACTTC. This encodes CSARDAYEQYF.

The chain joins TRBV5-6 to TRBJ2-3, with 9 bases identical to TRBD2. The ends lost 2 bases at V and 2 bases at J; junction bases unmatched: 3. Germline CDR1 is SGHDT and CDR2 is YYEEEE. This CDR3 is built from 15 residues. The CDR3 protein is CASSFLAGSTDTQYF. The CDR3 nucleotides are TGTGCCAGCAGCTTCCTAGCGGGATCCACAGATACGCAGTATTTT.

The rearrangement links TRBV27 to TRBJ2-1; possible D gene TRBD1, 6 bases. Trimming removed 1 base from V and 5 bases from J, with 12 bases in between. This CDR3 region has 15 residues. The germline V gene has CDR1 MNHEY and CDR2 SMNVEV (reference sequence). The CDR3 coding sequence is TGTGCCAGCAGTTTATTCCCAGGGGCTGACAATGAGCAGTTCTTC. Amino acid sequence: CASSLFPGADNEQFF.